The text below deals with one T cell receptor (beta chain). Germline V gene data show CDR1 as DFQATT and CDR2 as SNEGSKA (reference sequence). V lost 4 bases to trimming and J lost 4 bases; unmatched junction nucleotides: 6. The CDR3 extends over 14 amino acids. These data come from a study of low-dose radiotherapy and immunotherapy resistance in tumors. Time point denoted: before trial treatment. cDNA synthesis used a TRAV/TRBV-specific primer set for both chains. TCR amplification used about 18 PCR cycles, a constant-region primer and a V-primer adapter. Each CDR3 protein is one row after TCRdb ran MiXCR on the reads. Of 64,000 or so distinct CDR3 sequences in the sample, 31% were seen once.

The sequencing here drew on PBMCs, taken before treatment. The J gene is TRBJ1-1, the V gene TRBV20-1, with TRBD1 matching 10 bases. The TCR comes from a female donor with ovarian cancer. The CDR3 sequence is CSATGTGVGTEAFF. The CDR3 DNA follows: TGCAGTGCTACTGGGACAGGGGTCGGCACTGAAGCTTTCTTT.